The 8 T cell receptor beta chains given below trace back to one sample, sequenced in a study of CD8 T cells in Susac syndrome. With random hexamers, reverse transcription was performed on about 0.5 to 1 ug of RNA. TCRdb re-derived calls from the immunoSEQ multiplex PCR reads in MiXCR, one entry per CDR3 protein. The table has 150,000 to 200,000 distinct CDR3 sequences, approximately 95% seen once. The sequenced material came from CD8+ T cells from PBMCs. Receptor source: a human donor with multiple sclerosis.

This clonotype was counted once. The V and J genes are TRBV7-8 and TRBJ2-7; 8 bases line up with TRBD2. There are 12 residues in the CDR3. The V segment lost 7 bases and the J segment 4 bases; nucleotides outside the gene matches: 3. The germline V gene encodes CDR1 SGHVS and CDR2 FQNEAQ. This chain's CDR3 is CASIGGRYEQYF. The CDR3, as DNA: TGTGCCAGCATCGGCGGGAGGTACGAGCAGTACTTC.

The rearrangement joins TRBV3-1 to TRBJ2-7, with D possibly being TRBD1 (6 bases). CDR1 is LGHDT, CDR2 YNNKEL, per germline (reference sequence). This CDR3 spans 13 amino acids. The ends were cut back, 3 bases at V and 2 bases at J, with 8 bases in the middle. CDR3 in DNA: TGTGCCAGCAGCCAGGGGACAACCTACGAGCAGTACTTC. Translating gives CASSQGTTYEQYF.

The V gene is TRBV6-5, the J gene TRBJ2-3; 7 bases are shared with TRBD2. Per the germline V gene, CDR1 is MNHEY and CDR2 is SVGAGI. Unmatched junction bases numbered 15, after V lost 2 bases and J lost 10 bases. The CDR3 totals 16 residues. The DNA of the CDR3 is TGTGCCAGCAGTTACGTCGTAGAGCGGGATCCCCGGGCGCAGTATTTT. Translated: CASSYVVERDPRAQYF.

The chain combines TRBV24-1 with TRBJ2-3; TRBD1 matches at 11 bases. Germline lookup yields CDR1 KGHDR and CDR2 SFDVKD. This CDR3 comprises 15 residues. V was clipped by 3 bases and J by 6 bases; unmatched bases: 4. CDR3 bases: TGTGCCACCAGTGATCCGGGACAGGGGGTTGATACGCAGTATTTT. Encoded protein: CATSDPGQGVDTQYF.

The chain couples TRBV7-9 to TRBJ2-4; D might be TRBD1 (5 bases). This CDR3 has 14 residues. Trimming stripped 4 bases from V and 3 bases from J, with 10 bases between. CDR1 is SEHNR, CDR2 FQNEAQ, per germline (reference sequence). The CDR3 sequence: CASSSEDSKNIQYF. CDR3 DNA: TGTGCCAGCAGCTCCGAAGACAGCAAAAACATTCAGTACTTC. Combining the CDR3 with reference TRBV7-9 and TRBJ2-4 gives the whole variable domain DTGVSQNPRHKITKRGQNVTFRCDPISEHNRLYWYRQTLGQGPEFLTYFQNEAQLEKSRLLSDRFSAERPKGSFSTLEIQRTEQGDSAMYLCASSSEDSKNIQYFGAGTRLSVL.

The table lists this clonotype with a count of one. The chain recombines TRBV29-1 with TRBJ2-7, with TRBD1 matching 8 bases. Germline assignment: CDR1 SQVTM and CDR2 ANQGSEA. CDR3 length: 13 residues. V was clipped by 7 bases and J by 5 bases; unmatched bases: 10. The CDR3 bases are TGCAGCGCAAGGACAGGGAGACGGGACGAGCAGTACTTC. This translates into CSARTGRRDEQYF.

This clonotype was seen only once. CDR3 protein: CASRAGTSGRLEQFF. CDR3 nucleotide sequence: TGTGCCAGCAGAGCCGGGACTAGCGGGAGGCTTGAGCAGTTCTTC. The rearrangement links TRBV7-2 to TRBJ2-1; 15 bases agree with TRBD2. Germline V gives CDR1 SGHTA, CDR2 FQGNSA. The CDR3 length is 15 residues. With V trimmed by 6 bases and J by 9 bases, 6 bases remained unmatched.

The chain combines TRBV29-1 with TRBJ1-2; D uncertain. V lost 6 bases to trimming and J lost 5 bases, with 10 bases between them. The CDR3 has 11 residues. Germline CDR1 and CDR2: SQVTM and ANQGSEA. The CDR3 DNA is TGCAGCGTGGCCGCCGCGTATGGCTACACCTTC. Protein: CSVAAAYGYTF. The entire variable domain, with the rest obtained from reference TRBV29-1 and TRBJ1-2, is as follows: SAVISQKPSRDICQRGTSLTIQCQVDSQVTMMFWYRQQPGQSLTLIATANQGSEATYESGFVIDKFPISRPNLTFSTLTVSNMSPEDSSIYLCSVAAAYGYTFGSGTRLTVV.